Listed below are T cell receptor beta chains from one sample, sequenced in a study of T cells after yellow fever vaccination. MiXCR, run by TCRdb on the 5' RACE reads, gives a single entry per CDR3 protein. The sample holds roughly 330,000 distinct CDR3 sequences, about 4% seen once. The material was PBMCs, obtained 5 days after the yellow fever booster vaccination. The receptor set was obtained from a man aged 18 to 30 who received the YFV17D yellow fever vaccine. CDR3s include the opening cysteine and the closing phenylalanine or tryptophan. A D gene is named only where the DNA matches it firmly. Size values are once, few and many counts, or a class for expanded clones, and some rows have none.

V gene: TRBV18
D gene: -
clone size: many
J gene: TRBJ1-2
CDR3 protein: CASSAANSDVGYTF
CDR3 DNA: TGTGCCAGCTCAGCGGCAAACTCGGATGTAGGCTACACCTTC

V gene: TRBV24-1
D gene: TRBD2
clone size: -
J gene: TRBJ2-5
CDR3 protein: CATSDWIQLAGLGETQYF
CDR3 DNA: TGTGCCACCAGTGATTGGATCCAACTAGCGGGGTTGGGGGAGACCCAGTACTTC

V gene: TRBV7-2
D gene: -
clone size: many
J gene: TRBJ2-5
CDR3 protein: CASSPAAGVKTQYF
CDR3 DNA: TGTGCCAGCAGCCCGGCCGCAGGGGTGAAGACCCAGTACTTC

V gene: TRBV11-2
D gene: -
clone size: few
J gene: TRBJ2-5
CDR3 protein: CASSLGFPPRETQYF
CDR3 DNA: TGTGCCAGCAGCTTAGGTTTCCCCCCGAGAGAGACCCAGTACTTC

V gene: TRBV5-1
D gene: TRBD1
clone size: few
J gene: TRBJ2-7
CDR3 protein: CASSPDRGEQYF
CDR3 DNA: TGCGCCAGCAGCCCTGACAGGGGCGAGCAGTACTTC

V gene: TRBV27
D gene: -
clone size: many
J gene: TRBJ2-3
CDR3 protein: CASSFPGADTQYF
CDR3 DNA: TGTGCCAGCAGTTTCCCCGGGGCTGATACGCAGTATTTT

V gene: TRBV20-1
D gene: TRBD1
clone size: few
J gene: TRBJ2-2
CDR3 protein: CSAGPGQGYGELFF
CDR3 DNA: TGCAGTGCAGGGCCGGGACAGGGCTACGGGGAGCTGTTTTTT

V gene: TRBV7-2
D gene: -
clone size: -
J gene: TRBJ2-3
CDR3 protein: CASSLVRATDTQYF
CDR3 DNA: TGTGCCAGCAGCCTGGTGAGGGCCACAGATACGCAGTATTTT

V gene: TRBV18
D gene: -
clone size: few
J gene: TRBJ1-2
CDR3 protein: CASSPDWRLNGYTF
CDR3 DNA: TGTGCCAGCTCACCGGATTGGAGATTAAATGGCTACACCTTC

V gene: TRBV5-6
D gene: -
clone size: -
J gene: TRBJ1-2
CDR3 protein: CASSFTRGERYGYTF
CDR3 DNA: TGTGCCAGCAGCTTCACAAGGGGGGAGAGATATGGCTACACCTTC

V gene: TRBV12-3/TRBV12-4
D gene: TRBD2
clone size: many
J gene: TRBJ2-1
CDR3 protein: CASSFFLAGKNEQFF
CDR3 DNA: TGTGCCAGCAGTTTTTTCCTAGCGGGGAAAAATGAGCAGTTCTTC

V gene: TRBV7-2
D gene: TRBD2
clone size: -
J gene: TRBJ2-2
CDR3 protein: CASSFGSTGGAGGELFF
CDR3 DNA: TGTGCCAGCAGCTTCGGGTCCACCGGGGGGGCCGGTGGGGAGCTGTTTTTT

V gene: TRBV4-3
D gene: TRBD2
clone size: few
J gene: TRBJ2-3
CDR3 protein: CASSQDSLAGEVTDTQYF
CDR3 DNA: TGCGCCAGCAGCCAAGATTCACTAGCGGGGGAGGTCACAGATACGCAGTATTTT

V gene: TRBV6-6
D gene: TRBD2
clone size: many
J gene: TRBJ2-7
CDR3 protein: CASRTTAGAYEQYF
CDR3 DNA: TGTGCCAGCAGAACTACAGCGGGAGCCTACGAGCAGTACTTC

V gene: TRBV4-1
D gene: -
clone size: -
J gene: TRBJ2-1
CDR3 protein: CASSHPTVGVLDEQFF
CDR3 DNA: TGCGCCAGCAGCCACCCGACAGTCGGGGTACTGGATGAGCAGTTCTTC

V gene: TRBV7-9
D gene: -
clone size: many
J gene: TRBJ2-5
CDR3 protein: CASSLGTLKTQYF
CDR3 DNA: TGTGCCAGCAGTCTTGGGACTCTAAAGACCCAGTACTTC

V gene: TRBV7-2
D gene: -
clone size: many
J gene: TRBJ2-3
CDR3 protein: CALGASTDTQYF
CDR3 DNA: TGTGCCCTTGGAGCTAGCACAGATACGCAGTATTTT

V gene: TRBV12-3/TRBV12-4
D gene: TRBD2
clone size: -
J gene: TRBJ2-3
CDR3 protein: CASSSPAGGGTDTQYF
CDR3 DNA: TGTGCCAGCAGTTCCCCAGCGGGGGGAGGAACAGATACGCAGTATTTT

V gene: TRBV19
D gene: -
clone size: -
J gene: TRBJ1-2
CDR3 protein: CASRGEDNYGYTF
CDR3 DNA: TGTGCCAGTCGGGGGGAGGATAACTATGGCTACACCTTC

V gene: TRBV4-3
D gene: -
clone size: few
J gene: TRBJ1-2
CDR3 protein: CASSQEFSRTGYGYTF
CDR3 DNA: TGCGCCAGCAGCCAAGAATTCTCCAGGACTGGCTATGGCTACACCTTC

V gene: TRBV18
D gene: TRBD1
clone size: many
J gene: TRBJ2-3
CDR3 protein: CASSRQGATDTQYF
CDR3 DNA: TGTGCCAGCTCAAGGCAGGGGGCGACAGATACGCAGTATTTT

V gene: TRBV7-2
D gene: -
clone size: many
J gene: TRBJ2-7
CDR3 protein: CASSLGGGHYEQYF
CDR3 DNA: TGTGCCAGCAGCTTAGGGGGGGGCCACTACGAGCAGTACTTC

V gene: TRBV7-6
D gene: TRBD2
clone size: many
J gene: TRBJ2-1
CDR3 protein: CASSLSTSGAYNEQFF
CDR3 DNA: TGTGCCAGCAGCTTATCGACTAGCGGGGCCTACAATGAGCAGTTCTTC

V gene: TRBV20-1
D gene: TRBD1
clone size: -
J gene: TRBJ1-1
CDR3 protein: CSATAPDRAAEAFF
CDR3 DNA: TGCAGTGCTACAGCCCCGGACAGGGCGGCTGAAGCTTTCTTT

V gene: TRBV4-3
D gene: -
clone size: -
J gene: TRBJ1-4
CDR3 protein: CASSQVFGAINEKLFF
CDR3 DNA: TGCGCCAGCAGCCAAGTATTCGGGGCAATTAATGAAAAACTGTTTTTT

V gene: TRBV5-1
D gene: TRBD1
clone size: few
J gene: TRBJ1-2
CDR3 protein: CASRTGQGGYTF
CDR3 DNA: TGCGCCAGCCGGACAGGCCAGGGGGGCTACACCTTC

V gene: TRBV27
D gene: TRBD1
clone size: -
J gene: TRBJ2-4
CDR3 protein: CASIDLQGAKNIQYF
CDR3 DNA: TGTGCCAGTATCGACTTACAGGGGGCCAAAAACATTCAGTACTTC

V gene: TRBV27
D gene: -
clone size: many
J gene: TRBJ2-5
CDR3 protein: CASRTRQETQYF
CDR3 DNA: TGTGCCAGCAGGACCCGACAAGAGACCCAGTACTTC

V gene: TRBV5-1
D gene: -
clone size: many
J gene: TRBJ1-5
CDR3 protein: CASSLEPQAIPQHF
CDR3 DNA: TGCGCCAGCAGCTTGGAGCCCCAGGCGATACCCCAGCATTTT

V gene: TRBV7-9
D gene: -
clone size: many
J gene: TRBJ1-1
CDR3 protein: CASSPMGRGDTEAFF
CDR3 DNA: TGTGCCAGCAGCCCAATGGGGCGGGGGGACACTGAAGCTTTCTTT

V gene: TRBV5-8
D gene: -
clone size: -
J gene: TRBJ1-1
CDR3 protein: CASRFGPGRSDTEAFF
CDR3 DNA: TGTGCCAGCCGATTCGGACCCGGCAGGTCTGACACTGAAGCTTTCTTT

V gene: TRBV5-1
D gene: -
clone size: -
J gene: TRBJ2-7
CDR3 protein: CASTRDPSSYEQYF
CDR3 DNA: TGCGCCAGCACCCGGGACCCAAGCTCCTACGAGCAGTACTTC

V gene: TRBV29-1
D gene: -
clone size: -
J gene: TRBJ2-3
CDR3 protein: CSVTRSSTDTQYF
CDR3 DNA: TGCAGCGTCACAAGAAGTAGCACAGATACGCAGTATTTT

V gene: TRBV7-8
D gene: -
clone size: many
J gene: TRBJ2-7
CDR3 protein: CASNLAGGARDEQYF
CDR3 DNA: TGTGCCAGCAACCTCGCTGGGGGGGCCCGTGACGAGCAGTACTTC

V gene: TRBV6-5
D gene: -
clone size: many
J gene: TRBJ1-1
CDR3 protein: CASSYRERGITEAFF
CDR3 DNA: TGTGCCAGCAGTTACCGGGAGAGAGGGATCACTGAAGCTTTCTTT